The 19 T cell receptor beta chains below were found in one sample sequenced in a study of T-cell reconstitution after alpha-beta-depleted transplantation in children. A TCRbeta library incorporating unique molecular identifiers was prepared. One entry per CDR3 protein results from TCRdb running MiXCR on the PCR reads. This sample carries about 440,000 distinct CDR3 sequences, approximately 42% of them seen once, and the ten largest clones take around a quarter. The input for sequencing was PBMCs, taken before TCRalphabeta/CD19-depleted stem cell transplant. The receptors stem from a girl aged 2 to 10 with aplastic anemia, due to receive a stem cell transplant.

This clonotype was counted at least ten times. The chain recombines TRBV20-1 with TRBJ1-1; unclear D gene. Trimming removed 3 bases at V and 11 bases at J, with 13 bases between. The CDR3 consists of 11 residues. Germline assignment: CDR1 DFQATT and CDR2 SNEGSKA (reference sequence). The CDR3 sequence: CSASKAERAFF. CDR3 coding DNA: TGCAGTGCTAGTAAGGCGGAGAGGGCTTTCTTT.

The sample holds a few counts of this clonotype. The V and J genes are TRBV6-5 and TRBJ1-2, with D possibly TRBD1 on 5 matching bases. Trimming cost V 4 bases and J 8 bases, with 11 bases left between them. This CDR3 is built from 12 residues. Germline loops: CDR1 MNHEY, CDR2 SVGAGI. CDR3 amino acids: CASSSPGWGYTF. CDR3 nucleotide sequence: TGTGCCAGCAGTTCGCCAGGGTGGGGCTACACCTTC.

This clonotype was counted many times. V and J are TRBV10-1 and TRBJ2-3; D remains unclear. The CDR3 is made up of 13 amino acids. Germline V gives CDR1 WNHNN, CDR2 SYGVQD (reference sequence). Trimming left V 0 bases short and J 7 bases short, with 8 bases between. The CDR3 DNA is TGCGCCAGCAGTGAGTCGGTATCCAATACGCAGTATTTT. The encoded protein is CASSESVSNTQYF.

This clonotype was observed at least ten times. The genes are TRBV10-2 and TRBJ2-7; perhaps TRBD1 as D (6 bases). V gave up 6 bases and J gave up 3 bases, with 9 bases separating them. The CDR3 contains 12 residues. Germline V gene sequence: CDR1 WSHSY, CDR2 SAAADI. In DNA, the CDR3 is TGCGCCAGCAGCAGGACAGTCTACGAGCAGTACTTC. Amino acids: CASSRTVYEQYF.

The chain employs TRBV2 and TRBJ2-3, with no clear D. This CDR3 spans 14 amino acids. Per the germline V gene, CDR1 is SNHLY and CDR2 is FYNNEI. V was shortened by 1 base and J by 2 bases, with 7 bases between the two germline ends. Here the CDR3 DNA reads TGTGCCAGCAGTGAAGGGGCATACACAGATACGCAGTATTTT. Its translation: CASSEGAYTDTQYF.

V is TRBV12-3 or TRBV12-4 and J is TRBJ2-7; 10 bases match TRBD2. This CDR3 region has 15 residues. J lost 4 bases, V lost 6 bases, and 9 bases had no gene match. DNA for the CDR3: TGTGCCAGCAGATCTAGCGGGAGAGGTTCGTACGAGCAGTACTTC. This sequence encodes CASRSSGRGSYEQYF.

Only a few counts were recorded for this clonotype. This chain uses TRBV7-8 with TRBJ2-7; tentative D call: TRBD1 (5 bases). This CDR3 contains 15 residues. V was trimmed by 1 base and J by 6 bases, leaving 16 bases between them. Germline CDR1 and CDR2: SGHVS and FQNEAQ. The CDR3 coding sequence is TGTGCCAGCAGCTTAGGGGGCTTCAAGCCCCGCGAGCAGTACTTC. This encodes CASSLGGFKPREQYF.

The V call is TRBV15, the J call TRBJ2-2, with D hard to call. Germline CDR1 LNHNV, CDR2 YYDKDF (reference sequence). V lost 0 bases to trimming and J lost 0 bases, with 8 bases between them. The CDR3 has 16 residues. As DNA, the CDR3 is TGTGCCACCAGCAGAGATAGTCCTCCGAACACCGGGGAGCTGTTTTTT. It yields the protein CATSRDSPPNTGELFF.

The chain uses TRBV5-1 and TRBJ2-7; D is possibly TRBD1 (6 bases). CDR1 and CDR2 from the germline V gene are SGHRS and YFSETQ. CDR3 size: 14 residues. Trimming took 7 bases from V and 2 from J, leaving 16 bases between them. Here the CDR3 reads CASGDTGSTYEQYF. CDR3 sequence (DNA): TGCGCCAGCGGGGATACAGGGTCGACCTACGAGCAGTACTTC.

This clonotype occurred many times. The V gene is TRBV20-1, the J gene TRBJ2-7; 7 nucleotides line up with TRBD1. In germline, CDR1 is DFQATT, CDR2 SNEGSKA (reference sequence). This CDR3 contains 15 residues. With 3 bases clipped from V and 3 bases from J, the junction kept 11 bases outside the gene matches. The CDR3 is CSASSQRTGRYEQYF. CDR3 DNA: TGCAGTGCTAGTTCCCAAAGGACAGGCCGCTACGAGCAGTACTTC.

This clonotype was recorded at least ten times. The chain is built from TRBV7-6 and TRBJ2-7; D is possibly TRBD1 or TRBD2 (5 bases each). V lost 1 base and J lost 6, with 13 bases in between. The CDR3 totals 14 residues. Germline CDR1 and CDR2: SGHVS and FNYEAQ. DNA for the CDR3: TGTGCCAGCAGCTTAGTTGGGGGTCCCACCGAGCAGTACTTC. This translates into CASSLVGGPTEQYF.

The rearrangement links TRBV7-6 to TRBJ2-7; D is undetermined. V dropped 5 bases and J dropped 3 bases, with 8 bases sitting between them. Germline CDR1 and CDR2: SGHVS and FNYEAQ. CDR3 length: 12 residues. The CDR3 loop reads CASSQEDYEQYF. The CDR3, as DNA: TGTGCCAGCAGCCAGGAAGACTACGAGCAGTACTTC.

This clonotype has at least ten counts. This chain connects TRBV12-3 or TRBV12-4 to TRBJ2-2; 8 nucleotides agree with TRBD2. This CDR3 spans 14 amino acids. The junction had 3 bases not matched to a gene; V was cut back by 8 bases and J by 1 base. CDR3 nucleotide sequence: TGTGCCAGCGTGCTAGCGGGGAACACCGGGGAGCTGTTTTTT. Translating it yields CASVLAGNTGELFF.

J is TRBJ2-6 and V is TRBV7-3; 11 bases fit TRBD1. V gave up 2 bases and J gave up 2 bases; unmatched junction bases: 8. Germline loops: CDR1 SGHTA, CDR2 FQGTGA. The length of the CDR3 is 19 residues. Here the CDR3 DNA reads TGTGCCAGCAGCTTAGGACAGGGGGCCCAGGGCGCTGGGGCCAACGTCCTGACTTTC. Translated: CASSLGQGAQGAGANVLTF.

The chain joins TRBV3-1 to TRBJ2-7; the match to TRBD2 covers 8 bases. V shed 4 bases and J 5 bases; nucleotides not matched to a gene: 7. Per germline, CDR1 LGHDT and CDR2 YNNKEL (reference sequence). The CDR3 length is 14 residues. This CDR3 is CASSPGGAGDEQYF. The CDR3 DNA follows: TGTGCCAGCAGCCCCGGGGGGGCAGGGGACGAGCAGTACTTC.

This clonotype has only a few counts. The CDR3 bases are TGTGCCAGCAGTTACTCGTCGGTGAACACCGGGGAGCTGTTTTTT. This codes for CASSYSSVNTGELFF. The chain carries TRBV6-5 and TRBJ2-2; D uncertain. The CDR3 has 15 residues. Germline CDR1 is MNHEY and CDR2 is SVGAGI. V lost 0 bases and J lost 1, with 6 bases in between.

This rearrangement joins TRBV12-3 or TRBV12-4 to TRBJ2-3; the D gene is possibly TRBD2 (6 bases). The length of the CDR3 is 12 residues. Trimming removed 11 bases at V and 3 bases at J, with 12 bases between. The CDR3 loop is CAAASVTDTQYF. As DNA, the CDR3 is TGTGCCGCGGCTAGCGTTACAGATACGCAGTATTTT.

The chain is built from TRBV9 and TRBJ2-1, with no clear D. This CDR3 region has 16 residues. Trimming took off 0 bases at V and 8 bases at J, with 18 bases between the two ends. Per germline, CDR1 SGDLS and CDR2 YYNGEE. The CDR3 loop is CASSVDPDPHRDEQFF. The CDR3 nucleotides read TGTGCCAGCAGCGTAGATCCGGACCCCCATCGGGATGAGCAGTTCTTC.

The V and J genes are TRBV15 and TRBJ2-1, with TRBD2 matching 8 bases. Trimming at V came to 0 bases and at J to 0 bases, leaving 10 bases not matched to a gene. The CDR3 runs to 19 residues. From germline, CDR1 is LNHNV and CDR2 YYDKDF (reference sequence). The CDR3 reads CATSRDLGLAGVSYNEQFF. In nucleotides, the CDR3 is TGTGCCACCAGCAGAGATCTTGGGCTAGCGGGCGTCTCCTACAATGAGCAGTTCTTC. The variable domain in full, with the rest retrieved from reference TRBV15 and TRBJ2-1, is DAMVIQNPRYQVTQFGKPVTLSCSQTLNHNVMYWYQQKSSQAPKLLFHYYDKDFNNEADTPDNFQSRRPNTSFCFLDIRSPGLGDTAMYLCATSRDLGLAGVSYNEQFFGPGTRLTVL.